One and the same sample provided the 28 T cell receptor beta chains below, sequenced in a study of beta chain features in type 1 diabetes. These TCRs' antigens remain unknown. cDNA synthesis used the whole RNA isolate, giving expressed TCRB sequences. Generated by immunoSEQ multiplex PCR, the TCRdb table keeps only in-frame clones and is missing some. The repertoire consists of approximately 170,000 clones, with 7.8% occurring once and the leading ten covering roughly 0.97%. The study, taken as a whole, reports: Across all four CD4+ subsets, people with type 1 diabetes showed modestly shorter TCRB CDR3s.

Specimen: central memory CD4+ T cells from blood. These receptor sequences come from a middle-aged woman with type 1 diabetes.

This clone turned up a few times. The V gene is TRBV5-5, the J gene TRBJ1-1; the D gene is possibly TRBD1 (6 bases). The V and J ends lost 1 base and 4 bases respectively, with 11 bases between them. CDR3 size: 14 residues. Germline V gene lookup returns CDR1 SGHKS and CDR2 YYEKEE (reference sequence). The chain's CDR3 is CASSLYGRGTEAFF. CDR3 DNA sequence: TGTGCCAGCAGCTTGTACGGCAGGGGCACTGAAGCTTTCTTT. Full variable domain (rest looked up from reference TRBV5-5 and TRBJ1-1): DAGVTQSPTHLIKTRGQQVTLRCSPISGHKSVSWYQQVLGQGPQFIFQYYEKEERGRGNFPDRFSARQFPNYSSELNVNALLLGDSALYLCASSLYGRGTEAFFGQGTRLTVV.

This clone was detected a few times. The chain combines TRBV11-1 with TRBJ2-1; tentative D call: TRBD2 (5 bases). Germline V gene lookup returns CDR1 SGHAT and CDR2 FQDESV (reference sequence). The CDR3 length is 12 residues. V gave up 4 bases and J gave up 12 bases, with 13 bases separating them. CDR3 sequence reads: CASSSTGWGQFF. In DNA form, the CDR3 reads TGTGCCAGCAGCTCTACGGGATGGGGGCAGTTCTTC.

This clone was seen more than once but under ten times. CDR3 residues: CASSLGGGSSYEQYF. The CDR3 coding sequence is TGTGCCAGCAGCTTAGGGGGTGGGAGCTCCTACGAGCAGTACTTC. V gene TRBV7-2 combines with J gene TRBJ2-7, with a tentative D call TRBD2 (5 bases). This CDR3 contains 15 residues. Germline V gives CDR1 SGHTA, CDR2 FQGNSA. V was cut by 1 base and J by 0 bases, with 10 bases left in between.

The chain combines TRBV30 with TRBJ1-1; 7 nucleotides line up with TRBD1. From germline, CDR1 is GTSNPN and CDR2 SVGIG (reference sequence). CDR3 length: 12 residues. V lost 2 bases to trimming and J lost 7 bases; unmatched junction nucleotides: 4. The CDR3 DNA reads as TGTGCCTGGAGTTTAACAGGGGATGAAGCTTTCTTT. This sequence encodes CAWSLTGDEAFF.

The rearrangement uses TRBV6-5 and TRBJ1-4, with D tentatively TRBD1 (5 bases). The CDR3 extends over 14 amino acids. Germline CDR1 reads MNHEY; CDR2 reads SVGAGI. The germline V and J ends were trimmed by 5 bases and 6 bases, with 13 bases remaining between them. In DNA form, the CDR3 reads TGTGCCAGCAGTAAGCGGACGGGGGATGAAAAACTGTTTTTT. Its translation is CASSKRTGDEKLFF.

This clone was recorded a few times. The chain employs TRBV5-4 and TRBJ1-2, with 9 bases fitting TRBD1. The germline V gene has CDR1 SGHNT and CDR2 YYREEE (reference sequence). This CDR3 contains 13 residues. The trim removed 3 bases at V and 6 bases at J, leaving 3 bases unmatched. The CDR3 nucleotides are TGTGCCAGCAGCTCCAGGACAGGGGATGGCTACACCTTC. Its protein product is CASSSRTGDGYTF.

CDR3 sequence: CASSQVGAGSLSYEQYF. CDR3 sequence (DNA): TGTGCCAGCAGCCAAGTTGGGGCAGGGTCCCTCTCCTACGAGCAGTACTTC. The chain is built from TRBV4-2 and TRBJ2-7, with a possible D match to TRBD1 (5 bases). Trimming took off 1 base at V and 0 bases at J, with 16 bases between the two ends. Germline V gene lookup returns CDR1 LGHNA and CDR2 YNFKEQ. The CDR3 has 17 amino acids.

The chain carries TRBV4-1 and TRBJ1-2; D perhaps matches TRBD1 (5 bases). The germline CDR1 and CDR2 sequences are MGHRA and YSYEKL. The CDR3 runs to 14 residues. V was trimmed by 0 bases and J by 7 bases, leaving 12 bases between them. CDR3 region: CASSQDWGESGYTF. CDR3 nucleotides: TGCGCCAGCAGCCAAGATTGGGGGGAGAGTGGCTACACCTTC.

The chain carries TRBV4-2 and TRBJ1-5; weak D call: TRBD1 (6 bases). The V and J ends lost 1 base and 7 bases respectively, with 14 bases between them. Germline loops: CDR1 LGHNA, CDR2 YNFKEQ. CDR3 size: 15 residues. Here the CDR3 DNA reads TGTGCCAGCAGCCAAGGGGGAGGGGGTATGCAGCCCCAGCATTTT. It encodes CASSQGGGGMQPQHF.

V and J are TRBV28 and TRBJ2-5, with a tentative D call TRBD1 (6 bases). Germline CDR1 and CDR2: MDHEN and SYDVKM. The V end lost 8 bases, the J end lost 7 bases, and 23 bases lay between the germline ends. This CDR3 has 15 residues. CDR3 amino acids: CASGGPDSFVGTQYF. The CDR3 DNA follows: TGTGCCAGCGGGGGCCCCGACAGTTTCGTCGGGACCCAGTACTTC.

The chain carries TRBV7-3 and TRBJ2-1; the match to TRBD1 covers 7 bases. The CDR3 covers 14 residues. Germline values: CDR1 SGHTA, CDR2 FQGTGA. V shed 4 bases and J 4 bases; nucleotides not matched to a gene: 4. The chain's CDR3 is CASSSAGGYNEQFF. CDR3 in DNA: TGTGCCAGCAGCTCCGCAGGGGGTTACAATGAGCAGTTCTTC.

This clone appeared a few times. CDR3 in DNA: TGCAGCGTTGCCCGGACTAGCGGGAGGGACAATGAGCAGTTCTTC. Encoded protein: CSVARTSGRDNEQFF. The chain couples TRBV29-1 to TRBJ2-1; the match to TRBD2 covers 15 bases. The junction had 3 bases not matched to a gene; V was cut back by 4 bases and J by 5 bases. The CDR3 is 15 amino acids. Germline V lookup: CDR1 SQVTM, CDR2 ANQGSEA.

The genes are TRBV5-1 and TRBJ2-5; 7 bases agree with TRBD1. The CDR3 length is 14 residues. The germline CDR1 and CDR2 sequences are SGHRS and YFSETQ. With V trimmed by 0 bases and J by 4 bases, 3 bases remained unmatched. The CDR3: CASSLVGTAETQYF. The CDR3 nucleotides are TGCGCCAGCAGCTTGGTTGGGACAGCAGAGACCCAGTACTTC.

This clone was counted a few times. The chain has TRBV19 and TRBJ1-1; tentative D call: TRBD1 (5 bases). V lost 5 bases and J lost 5, with 21 bases in between. The CDR3 extends over 16 amino acids. Germline CDR1 reads LNHDA; CDR2 reads SQIVND (reference sequence). The DNA for the CDR3 is TGTGCCAGTAGTGTTATCTCGGGATGGGGGGGAACTGAAGCTTTCTTT. This gives the protein CASSVISGWGGTEAFF.

This clone was counted between two and nine times. The V gene is TRBV7-2, the J gene TRBJ1-6; D is unclear. The CDR3 sequence is 15 residues long. V gave up 5 bases and J gave up 4 bases, with 12 bases separating them. Germline CDR1 reads SGHTA; CDR2 reads FQGNSA. In nucleotides, the CDR3 is TGTGCCAGCAGCGTCTTACAGACATATAATTCACCCCTCCACTTT. Protein: CASSVLQTYNSPLHF.

The J gene is TRBJ2-2, the V gene TRBV7-3, with D hard to call. The CDR3 runs 13 residues. The V and J ends lost 4 bases and 2 bases respectively, with 5 bases between them. CDR1 and CDR2 (germline): SGHTA, FQGTGA. CDR3 coding DNA: TGTGCCAGCAGCTCCATCAACACCGGGGAGCTGTTTTTT. Protein product: CASSSINTGELFF.

This clone was seen more than once but under ten times. The CDR3 loop reads CASGRRLAGGRYEQYF. As DNA, the CDR3 is TGTGCCAGTGGGAGGCGGCTAGCGGGAGGACGGTACGAGCAGTACTTC. The rearrangement uses TRBV28 and TRBJ2-7, with 11 bases fitting TRBD2. This CDR3 has 16 amino acids. With 9 bases clipped from V and 4 bases from J, the junction kept 14 bases outside the gene matches. CDR1 and CDR2 from the germline V gene are MDHEN and SYDVKM.

This clone was found a few times. J is TRBJ2-7 and V is TRBV7-2; D gene ambiguous. Germline CDR1 SGHTA, CDR2 FQGNSA. Trimming shortened V by 3 bases and J by 6 bases, and 12 bases separated the two germline ends. The CDR3 is 13 residues long. CDR3 sequence: CASSFRAALEQYF. CDR3 DNA: TGTGCCAGCAGCTTCCGCGCGGCCCTCGAGCAGTACTTC.

This chain joins TRBV5-4 and TRBJ1-2; TRBD1 aligns across 12 bases. V shed 0 bases and J 7 bases; nucleotides not matched to a gene: 4. The length of the CDR3 is 15 residues. CDR1 is SGHNT, CDR2 YYREEE, per germline (reference sequence). The CDR3 protein is CASSLGGQGAGGYTF. Here the CDR3 DNA reads TGTGCCAGCAGCTTGGGGGGACAGGGGGCCGGTGGCTACACCTTC.

The gene calls are TRBV9 and TRBJ1-1, with D perhaps TRBD1 (5 bases). Germline CDR1 reads SGDLS; CDR2 reads YYNGEE. CDR3 length: 15 amino acids. Trimming took off 5 bases at V and 3 bases at J, with 17 bases between the two ends. The DNA for the CDR3 is TGTGCCAGCAGTCGTTGGGGGGGGGAAGACACTGAAGCTTTCTTT. This codes for CASSRWGGEDTEAFF.

The chain couples TRBV27 to TRBJ1-1; 8 nucleotides match TRBD1. Germline V CDR1 and CDR2: MNHEY, SMNVEV (reference sequence). Trimming took 1 base from V and 5 from J; bases not matched to a gene: 0. This CDR3 is 13 amino acids long. CDR3 protein: CASSLYRGTEAFF. The CDR3, as DNA: TGTGCCAGCAGTTTATACAGGGGGACTGAAGCTTTCTTT.

The genes are TRBV10-3 and TRBJ2-5, with a possible D match to TRBD2 (6 bases). V was cut by 8 bases and J by 7 bases, with 26 bases left in between. This CDR3 has 16 amino acids. Germline CDR1 reads ENHRY; CDR2 reads SYGVKD. The CDR3 protein is CAIAPAGGDGKRTQYF. CDR3 DNA sequence: TGTGCCATCGCTCCAGCGGGCGGGGATGGGAAAAGGACCCAGTACTTC.

V gene TRBV5-4 combines with J gene TRBJ1-1, with a possible D match to TRBD1 (6 bases). Trimming cost V 4 bases and J 5 bases, with 18 bases left between them. Germline-derived CDR1 and CDR2 are SGHNT and YYREEE (reference sequence). The CDR3 is made up of 15 amino acids. CDR3 sequence: CASSQGAGARTEAFF. DNA for the CDR3: TGTGCCAGCAGCCAAGGGGCGGGGGCGAGAACTGAAGCTTTCTTT.

The V gene is TRBV7-8, the J gene TRBJ1-2; TRBD1 aligns across 7 bases. The CDR3 is 13 amino acids. Per the germline V gene, CDR1 is SGHVS and CDR2 is FQNEAQ. V shed 3 bases and J 3 bases; nucleotides not matched to a gene: 1. Here the CDR3 reads CASSFGQDYGYTF. DNA for the CDR3: TGTGCCAGCAGCTTCGGACAGGACTATGGCTACACCTTC.

The chain couples TRBV2 to TRBJ1-5; D is possibly TRBD1 (6 bases). The CDR3 has 13 amino acids. V lost 6 bases to trimming and J lost 6 bases, with 12 bases between them. The germline V gene has CDR1 SNHLY and CDR2 FYNNEI. The CDR3 DNA follows: TGTGCCAGCAGGGCGACAGGCAGTCAGCCCCAGCATTTT. As protein: CASRATGSQPQHF.

This clone was observed a few times. The chain uses TRBV18 and TRBJ1-4, with D possibly matching TRBD1 (6 bases). This CDR3 is 15 amino acids long. Germline CDR1 reads KGHSH; CDR2 reads LQKENI. Deletions cut 3 bases from V and 3 bases from J, with 11 bases between. The CDR3 is CASSPYRDPNEKLFF. In nucleotides, the CDR3 is TGTGCCAGCTCACCCTACAGGGATCCTAATGAAAAACTGTTTTTT. The entire variable domain, with the rest obtained from reference TRBV18 and TRBJ1-4, is as follows: NAGVMQNPRHLVRRRGQEARLRCSPMKGHSHVYWYRQLPEEGLKFMVYLQKENIIDESGMPKERFSAEFPKEGPSILRIQQVVRGDSAAYFCASSPYRDPNEKLFFGSGTQLSVL.

This clone has only a few counts. The chain couples TRBV5-1 to TRBJ1-6; TRBD1 matches at 8 bases. With V trimmed by 0 bases and J by 10 bases, 9 bases remained unmatched. Germline CDR1 is SGHRS and CDR2 is YFSETQ. CDR3 length: 16 residues. CDR3: CASSLGSAGGESPLHF. The CDR3 nucleotides are TGCGCCAGCAGCTTGGGGAGCGCAGGGGGCGAGTCACCCCTCCACTTT.

The V and J genes are TRBV10-3 and TRBJ2-1; 14 bases are a match to TRBD2. CDR3 length equals 15 residues. From germline, CDR1 is ENHRY and CDR2 SYGVKD. V was clipped by 7 bases and J by 8 bases; unmatched bases: 7. CDR3 residues: CAITPGLAGVDEQFF. The CDR3 bases are TGTGCCATCACTCCGGGACTAGCGGGAGTGGATGAGCAGTTCTTC.